Presented here are 17 T cell receptor beta chains from one specimen sequenced in a study of cytomegalovirus exposure and HLA in healthy donors. The primer mix had 60 Vbeta and 13 Jbeta primers. Generated by immunoSEQ multiplex PCR, the TCRdb table keeps only in-frame clones and is missing some. This table has under 130,000 clones, 75% to 90% appearing once. Input material: PBMCs. These receptors all come from a man aged 25 to 40 in good health and CMV-seropositive.

The chain uses TRBV7-9 and TRBJ2-2, with 9 bases identical to TRBD2. Germline V CDR1 and CDR2: SEHNR, FQNEAQ (reference sequence). This CDR3 has 16 amino acids. With 5 bases clipped from V and 0 bases from J, the junction kept 4 bases outside the gene matches. The CDR3 loop reads CASSRLAGANTGELFF. CDR3 bases: TGTGCCAGCAGCCGTTTAGCGGGGGCGAACACCGGGGAGCTGTTTTTT.

The chain joins TRBV6-4 to TRBJ2-3, with 11 nucleotides matching TRBD2. V gave up 3 bases and J gave up 2 bases; unmatched junction bases: 4. From germline, CDR1 is MRHNA and CDR2 SNTAGT. The CDR3 consists of 16 residues. The CDR3 here is CASSEGSGGATDTQYF. In DNA form, the CDR3 reads TGTGCCAGCAGTGAAGGTAGCGGGGGGGCCACAGATACGCAGTATTTT.

The rearrangement uses TRBV7-2 and TRBJ1-5; D is perhaps TRBD1 (6 bases). Trimming cost V 5 bases and J 2 bases, with 25 bases left between them. The germline V gene has CDR1 SGHTA and CDR2 FQGNSA. The CDR3 extends over 19 amino acids. CDR3 bases: TGTGCCAGCAGCGGTAGAGCTAGGGGGAAGATTATTGGCAATCAGCCCCAGCATTTT. It specifies CASSGRARGKIIGNQPQHF.

The sample holds one count of this clone. The V and J genes are TRBV11-2 and TRBJ1-2; TRBD1 agrees at 9 bases. Germline V gene sequence: CDR1 SGHAT, CDR2 FQNNGV. The V gene end was trimmed by 7 bases and the J gene end by 5 bases; junction bases not matched to a gene: 8. This CDR3 has 14 residues. The DNA of the CDR3 is TGTGCCAGCATCCAGACCGGGACAGGGTATGGCTACACCTTC. Its protein is CASIQTGTGYGYTF.

The chain employs TRBV30 and TRBJ1-2; no clear D. The CDR3 sequence is 13 residues long. Trimming took 4 bases from V and 6 from J, leaving 15 bases between them. Germline V gene lookup returns CDR1 GTSNPN and CDR2 SVGIG (reference sequence). CDR3 amino acids: CAWTLQIAHGYTF. The CDR3 DNA sequence: TGTGCCTGGACTTTACAGATCGCCCATGGCTACACCTTC.

This clone was observed once. This sample also contains other DNA sequences that code for the same CDR3. The chain links TRBV9 to TRBJ2-2; D perhaps matches TRBD1 (5 bases). The CDR3 extends over 14 amino acids. Germline lookup yields CDR1 SGDLS and CDR2 YYNGEE. V lost 4 bases to trimming and J lost 5 bases, with 12 bases between them. This CDR3 reads CASSPRTRTGELFF. CDR3 in DNA: TGTGCCAGCAGCCCCCGGACACGGACCGGGGAGCTGTTTTTT. Supplemented by reference TRBV9 and TRBJ2-2, the full variable domain reads DSGVTQTPKHLITATGQRVTLRCSPRSGDLSVYWYQQSLDQGLQFLIQYYNGEERAKGNILERFSAQQFPDLHSELNLSSLELGDSALYFCASSPRTRTGELFFGEGSRLTVL.

The chain uses TRBV7-9 and TRBJ1-2, with 8 bases matching TRBD1. From germline, CDR1 is SEHNR and CDR2 FQNEAQ (reference sequence). There are 14 residues in the CDR3. Trimming took 1 base from V and 7 from J; bases not matched to a gene: 5. This CDR3 is CASSLDDRGVGYTF. The CDR3, as DNA: TGTGCCAGCAGCTTAGATGACAGGGGTGTTGGCTACACCTTC.

J is TRBJ1-6 and V is TRBV5-1, with D possibly being TRBD1 (6 bases). Deletions cut 3 bases from V and 9 bases from J, with 13 bases between. Germline values: CDR1 SGHRS, CDR2 YFSETQ. CDR3 size: 14 residues. CDR3 sequence (DNA): TGCGCCAGCAGCTCGGGGGAGGGGGTTTCACCCCTCCACTTT. Its translation is CASSSGEGVSPLHF.

The chain has TRBV15 and TRBJ2-7; 10 nucleotides line up with TRBD1. The CDR3 is made up of 15 amino acids. The ends lost 4 bases at V and 6 bases at J; junction bases unmatched: 9. In germline, CDR1 is LNHNV, CDR2 YYDKDF (reference sequence). This CDR3 is CATSIGTGEKREQYF. As DNA, the CDR3 is TGTGCCACCAGCATTGGGACAGGGGAGAAACGCGAGCAGTACTTC.

This chain joins TRBV7-6 and TRBJ1-2; maybe TRBD1 (5 bases). Germline CDR1 is SGHVS and CDR2 is FNYEAQ. V lost 1 base and J lost 6, with 18 bases in between. This CDR3 has 16 residues. In DNA, the CDR3 is TGTGCCAGCAGCTTAGGTCGAGGGGCGGGGGGAGATGGCTACACCTTC. Its protein product is CASSLGRGAGGDGYTF.

This clone was detected once. This chain links TRBV10-3 with TRBJ2-2; TRBD1 matches 7 bases. V trimming: 3 bases; J trimming: 4 bases; junction bases outside the gene matches: 5. The CDR3 length is 15 residues. CDR1 is ENHRY and CDR2 is SYGVKD in the germline V gene. CDR3 region: CAISEGGSGTGELFF. DNA of the CDR3: TGTGCCATCAGTGAAGGGGGCAGTGGCACCGGGGAGCTGTTTTTT.

J is TRBJ2-3 and V is TRBV10-3; 10 nucleotides match TRBD2. CDR1 is ENHRY and CDR2 is SYGVKD in the germline V gene. The junction had 18 bases not matched to a gene; V was cut back by 8 bases and J by 4 bases. The CDR3 consists of 18 residues. The CDR3 region is CAILPSSGGAIGADTQYF. Written as DNA, the CDR3 is TGTGCCATCCTCCCATCAAGCGGGGGGGCAATAGGCGCAGATACGCAGTATTTT.

This clone was observed a few times. The chain combines TRBV27 with TRBJ1-1; D is perhaps TRBD1 (6 bases). Germline lookup yields CDR1 MNHEY and CDR2 SMNVEV (reference sequence). The V end was cut by 6 bases, the J end by 0 bases, with 14 bases between. The CDR3 is 15 residues long. CDR3 protein: CASRETGQVNTEAFF. The DNA of the CDR3 is TGTGCCAGCAGGGAGACAGGTCAAGTGAACACTGAAGCTTTCTTT.

The J gene is TRBJ2-5, the V gene TRBV7-6; TRBD1 matches 7 bases. Germline V lookup: CDR1 SGHVS, CDR2 FNYEAQ. Trimming cost V 5 bases and J 2 bases; bases outside gene matches: 11. The CDR3 loop spans 16 amino acids. In DNA form, the CDR3 reads TGTGCCAGCAGCCAGGGGGTAATAGGATGGCAAGAGACCCAGTACTTC. It codes for CASSQGVIGWQETQYF. Complete variable domain (other parts from reference TRBV7-6 and TRBJ2-5): GAGVSQSPRYKVTKRGQDVALRCDPISGHVSLYWYRQALGQGPEFLTYFNYEAQQDKSGLPNDRFSAERPEGSISTLTIQRTEQRDSAMYRCASSQGVIGWQETQYFGPGTRLLVL.

The chain combines TRBV28 with TRBJ2-1; D perhaps matches TRBD2 (5 bases). The V end lost 6 bases, the J end lost 5 bases, and 17 bases lay between the germline ends. The CDR3 is made up of 15 amino acids. Germline CDR1 reads MDHEN; CDR2 reads SYDVKM. CDR3: CASRARVHPDNEQFF. The CDR3 nucleotides are TGTGCCAGCAGGGCGAGGGTTCACCCGGACAATGAGCAGTTCTTC.

About this clone: One end of the junction is discordant with germline, which a read error may explain. This chain connects TRBV7-7 to TRBJ1-1, with 8 bases identical to TRBD1. In germline, CDR1 is SSHAT, CDR2 FNYEAQ (reference sequence). The CDR3 loop spans 14 amino acids. As DNA, the CDR3 is TGTGCTAGCAGCCCACTACAGGGGGGGACTGAAGCTTTCTTT. Protein: CASSPLQGGTEAFF.

The rearrangement uses TRBV7-8 and TRBJ2-3; 8 bases map to TRBD1. V lost 0 bases to trimming and J lost 4 bases; unmatched junction nucleotides: 3. Germline assignment: CDR1 SGHVS and CDR2 FQNEAQ. The CDR3 runs 15 residues. The CDR3 nucleotides are TGTGCCAGCAGCTTAGCCAGGGGGCGCTCAGATACGCAGTATTTT. Residues: CASSLARGRSDTQYF. Combining the CDR3 with reference TRBV7-8 and TRBJ2-3 gives the whole variable domain GAGVSQSPRYKVAKRGQDVALRCDPISGHVSLFWYQQALGQGPEFLTYFQNEAQLDKSGLPSDRFFAERPEGSVSTLKIQRTQQEDSAVYLCASSLARGRSDTQYFGPGTRLTVL.